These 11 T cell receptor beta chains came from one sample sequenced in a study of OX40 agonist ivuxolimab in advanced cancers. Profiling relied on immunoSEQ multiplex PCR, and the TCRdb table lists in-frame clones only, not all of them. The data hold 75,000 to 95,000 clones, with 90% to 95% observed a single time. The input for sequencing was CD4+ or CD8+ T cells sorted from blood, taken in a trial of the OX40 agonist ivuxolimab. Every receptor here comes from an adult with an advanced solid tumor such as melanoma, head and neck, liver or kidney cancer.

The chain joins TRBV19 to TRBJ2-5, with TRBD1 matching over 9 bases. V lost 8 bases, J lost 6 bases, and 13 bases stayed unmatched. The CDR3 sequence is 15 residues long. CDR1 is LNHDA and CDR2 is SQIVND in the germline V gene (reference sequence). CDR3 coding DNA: TGTGCCAGTGTTTCAGGGACAGGGTGGAAGAAGACCCAGTACTTC. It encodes CASVSGTGWKKTQYF.

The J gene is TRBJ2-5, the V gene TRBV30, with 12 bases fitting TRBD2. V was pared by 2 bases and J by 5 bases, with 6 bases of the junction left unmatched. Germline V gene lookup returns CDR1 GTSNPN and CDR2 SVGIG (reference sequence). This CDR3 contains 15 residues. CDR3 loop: CAWSRLAGAGETQYF. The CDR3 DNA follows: TGTGCCTGGAGTAGACTAGCGGGAGCGGGGGAGACCCAGTACTTC.

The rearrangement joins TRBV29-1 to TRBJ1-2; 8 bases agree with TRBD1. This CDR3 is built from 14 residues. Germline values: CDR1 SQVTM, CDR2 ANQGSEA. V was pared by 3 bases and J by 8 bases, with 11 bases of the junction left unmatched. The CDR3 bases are TGCAGCGTTGAGCTTATAGGACAGGGACGAGGCTACACCTTC. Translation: CSVELIGQGRGYTF.

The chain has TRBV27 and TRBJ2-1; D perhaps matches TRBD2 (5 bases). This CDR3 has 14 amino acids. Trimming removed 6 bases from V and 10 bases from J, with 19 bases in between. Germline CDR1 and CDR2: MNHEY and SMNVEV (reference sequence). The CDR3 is CASREVSRNGEQFF. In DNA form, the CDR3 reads TGTGCCAGCAGGGAGGTGAGTCGGAATGGAGAGCAGTTCTTC.

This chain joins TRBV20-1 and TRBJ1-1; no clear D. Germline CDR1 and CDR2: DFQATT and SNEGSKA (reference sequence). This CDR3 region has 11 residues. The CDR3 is CSPKLGTEAFF. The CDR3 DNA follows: TGCAGCCCTAAGCTAGGCACTGAAGCTTTCTTT.

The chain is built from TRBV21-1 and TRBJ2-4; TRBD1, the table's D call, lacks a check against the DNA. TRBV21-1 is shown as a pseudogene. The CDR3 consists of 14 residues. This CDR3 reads CASRIQGSGNIQYF. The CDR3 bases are TGTGCCAGCCGTATACAGGGGAGTGGGAACATTCAGTACTTC.

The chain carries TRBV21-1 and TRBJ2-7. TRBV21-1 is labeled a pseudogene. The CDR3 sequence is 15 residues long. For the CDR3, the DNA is TGTGCCAGCAGCAAAGGTCCCGACGGCTCCTACGAGCAGTACTTC. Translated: CASSKGPDGSYEQYF.

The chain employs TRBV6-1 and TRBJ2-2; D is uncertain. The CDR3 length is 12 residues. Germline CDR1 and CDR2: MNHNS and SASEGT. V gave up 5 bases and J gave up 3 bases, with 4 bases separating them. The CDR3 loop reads CASSYDTGELFF. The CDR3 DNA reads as TGTGCCAGCAGTTATGACACCGGGGAGCTGTTTTTT.

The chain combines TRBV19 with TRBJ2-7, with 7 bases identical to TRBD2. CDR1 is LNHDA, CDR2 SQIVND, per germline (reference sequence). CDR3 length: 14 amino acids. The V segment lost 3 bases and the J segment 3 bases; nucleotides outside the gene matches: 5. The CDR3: CASSIAAGDYEQYF. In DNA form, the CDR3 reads TGTGCCAGTAGTATTGCGGCGGGAGACTACGAGCAGTACTTC.

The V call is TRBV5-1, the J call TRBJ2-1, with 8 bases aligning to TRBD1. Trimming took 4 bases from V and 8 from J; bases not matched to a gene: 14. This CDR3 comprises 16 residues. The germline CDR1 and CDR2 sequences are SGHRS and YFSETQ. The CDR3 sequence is CASSPRPGQVFDEQFF. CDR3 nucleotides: TGCGCCAGCAGCCCACGACCGGGACAGGTATTCGATGAGCAGTTCTTC.

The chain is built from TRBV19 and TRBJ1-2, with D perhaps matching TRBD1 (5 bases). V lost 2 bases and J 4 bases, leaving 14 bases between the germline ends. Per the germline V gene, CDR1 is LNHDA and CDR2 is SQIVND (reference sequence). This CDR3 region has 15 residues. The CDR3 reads CASSITGGGPYGYTF. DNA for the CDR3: TGTGCCAGTAGTATAACGGGGGGTGGGCCCTATGGCTACACCTTC.